This passage covers 9 T cell receptor beta chains from one sample sequenced in a study of T cell responses to AZD1222 COVID-19 vaccine. The method was immunoSEQ multiplex PCR; TCRdb's version includes in-frame clones alone and lacks a portion of them. The sample lists 250,000 to 300,000 clones, around 93% seen once, with roughly 0.6% in the top ten. The sample was peripheral blood, taken 28 days after the second AZD1222 dose. The receptors here all came from an adult who received the AZD1222 COVID-19 vaccine.

The chain couples TRBV5-1 to TRBJ1-1; 8 nucleotides align to TRBD1. Losses at the gene ends were 4 bases for V and 4 bases for J; bases not matched to a gene: 6. The CDR3 extends over 14 amino acids. Germline V gene data show CDR1 as SGHRS and CDR2 as YFSETQ. CDR3 sequence (DNA): TGCGCCAGCAGCCCGCGGGACAGGAGCACTGAAGCTTTCTTT. It translates to CASSPRDRSTEAFF.

This clone has a single count. J is TRBJ1-3 and V is TRBV4-1; D is unclear. V was shortened by 2 bases and J by 0 bases, with 8 bases between the two germline ends. Germline CDR1 and CDR2: MGHRA and YSYEKL. This CDR3 is 15 amino acids long. For the CDR3, the DNA is TGCGCCAGCAGCCAATCGGACGGCTCTGGAAACACCATATATTTT. Translating it yields CASSQSDGSGNTIYF.

The chain uses TRBV7-9 and TRBJ2-2; D remains unclear. Trimming cost V 1 base and J 6 bases, with 12 bases left between them. The CDR3 runs 15 residues. Germline-derived CDR1 and CDR2 are SEHNR and FQNEAQ (reference sequence). This CDR3 is CASSLDLGFAGELFF. The CDR3 bases are TGTGCCAGCAGCTTAGACTTGGGGTTCGCCGGGGAGCTGTTTTTT.

The CDR3: CASSLGRAIANYGYTF. As DNA, the CDR3 is TGTGCCAGCAGTTTAGGTCGGGCGATAGCTAACTATGGCTACACCTTC. The chain carries TRBV27 and TRBJ1-2; no reliable D call. The CDR3 loop spans 16 amino acids. The germline V gene encodes CDR1 MNHEY and CDR2 SMNVEV (reference sequence). V was cut by 2 bases and J by 0 bases, with 13 bases left in between.

The chain combines TRBV2 with TRBJ1-2; D might be TRBD1 (6 bases). The CDR3 runs 13 residues. Trimming removed 6 bases at V and 4 bases at J, with 12 bases between. Germline lookup yields CDR1 SNHLY and CDR2 FYNNEI. The CDR3 bases are TGTGCCAGCAGATACAGGGCCGCCTATGGCTACACCTTC. Protein: CASRYRAAYGYTF.

This clone was found once. The V call is TRBV12-3 or TRBV12-4, the J call TRBJ1-1; D is unresolved. The V and J ends lost 6 bases and 6 bases respectively, with 11 bases between them. The CDR3 is made up of 12 amino acids. The CDR3 loop reads CASSRPEAEAFF. CDR3 coding DNA: TGTGCCAGCAGCCGGCCCGAGGCTGAAGCTTTCTTT.

Written as DNA, the CDR3 is TGTGCCAGCAGCTCGGACGGTAATTCACCCCTCCACTTT. Its translation is CASSSDGNSPLHF. This chain uses TRBV7-3 with TRBJ1-6; D gene ambiguous. The V end was cut by 4 bases, the J end by 6 bases, with 7 bases between. The germline V gene has CDR1 SGHTA and CDR2 FQGTGA. There are 13 residues in the CDR3.

The chain is built from TRBV5-1 and TRBJ2-7; D may be TRBD1 or TRBD2 (5 bases each). V was trimmed by 4 bases and J by 4 bases, leaving 12 bases between them. Germline CDR1 and CDR2: SGHRS and YFSETQ. The CDR3 has 13 residues. Here the CDR3 DNA reads TGCGCCAGCAGCCTCGTCAGGGAGTACGAGCAGTACTTC. Amino acids: CASSLVREYEQYF.

V gene TRBV7-2 combines with J gene TRBJ1-2; D unresolved. CDR1 is SGHTA and CDR2 is FQGNSA in the germline V gene. This CDR3 contains 13 residues. V was pared by 3 bases and J by 6 bases, with 11 bases between. The CDR3 DNA is TGTGCCAGCAGCTTCACGGAGCTTCATGGCTACACCTTC. This translates into CASSFTELHGYTF. Based on the CDR3 plus reference TRBV7-2 and TRBJ1-2, the full variable domain is GAGVSQSPSNKVTEKGKDVELRCDPISGHTALYWYRQSLGQGLEFLIYFQGNSAPDKSGLPSDRFSAERTGGSVSTLTIQRTQQEDSAVYLCASSFTELHGYTFGSGTRLTVV.